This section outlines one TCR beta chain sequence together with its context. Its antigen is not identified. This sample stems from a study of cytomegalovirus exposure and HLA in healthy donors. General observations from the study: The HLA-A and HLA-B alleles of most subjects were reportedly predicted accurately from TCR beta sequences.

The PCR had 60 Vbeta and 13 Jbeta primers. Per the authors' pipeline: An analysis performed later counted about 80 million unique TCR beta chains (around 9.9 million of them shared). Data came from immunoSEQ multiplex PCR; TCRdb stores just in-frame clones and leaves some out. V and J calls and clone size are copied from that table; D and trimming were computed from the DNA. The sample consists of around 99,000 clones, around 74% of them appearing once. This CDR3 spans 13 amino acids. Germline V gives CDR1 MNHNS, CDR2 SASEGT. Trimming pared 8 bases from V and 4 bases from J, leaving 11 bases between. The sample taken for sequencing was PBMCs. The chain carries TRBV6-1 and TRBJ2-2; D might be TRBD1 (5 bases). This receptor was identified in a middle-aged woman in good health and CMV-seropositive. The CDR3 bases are TGTGCCAGCGACCCCCAGGGCACCGGGGAGCTGTTTTTT. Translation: CASDPQGTGELFF.